The entry that follows covers one T cell receptor (beta chain) sequence. The entry originates in a study of blood T cell repertoires in COVID-19. Whole-study context: Researchers got acute and convalescent COVID-19 samples from the United States, Italy and Spain. T cells, B-cell-depleted T cells, or PBMCs supplied cDNA or gDNA.

In the study's own analysis: Cell counts per sample came from amplifying reference gene primers. Generated by immunoSEQ multiplex PCR, the TCRdb table keeps only in-frame clones and is missing some. The DNA gave D and trimming, while V, J and clone size come from that table. Of 130,000 or so clones in the sample, around 83% were seen once. Looked up from germline, CDR1 is SGHAT and CDR2 is FQNNGV. V was clipped by 5 bases and J by 3 bases; unmatched bases: 5. This CDR3 spans 15 amino acids. The sequence was obtained from a woman aged 60-70 years with acute or convalescent COVID-19. This chain joins TRBV11-2 and TRBJ2-3, with TRBD2 matching 10 bases. The sequenced material came from peripheral blood. CDR3 in amino acids: CASSPSGGATDTQYF. The CDR3 DNA reads TGTGCCAGCAGCCCGAGCGGGGGGGCTACAGATACGCAGTATTTT.